This paragraph reports one TCR beta chain. Cohorts were based on clinical histories the participants reported. The sample originates from a study of blood T cell repertoires in COVID-19. Study background: Nucleic acid was either cDNA or gDNA, and it came from T cells, B-cell-depleted T cells, or PBMCs.

In the study's own analysis: For nucleated cells, counts were estimated from reference gene primer amplification. Assay: immunoSEQ multiplex PCR; the TCRdb copy retains only in-frame clones and omits some. The DNA gave D and trimming, while V, J and clone size come from that table. The sample contains 200,000 to 250,000 clones, 88% of which appear only once. The sequenced material came from PBMCs or T cells enriched from blood (not recorded which). This TCR derives from a woman in her 30s who had recovered from COVID-19.

The chain's CDR3 is CATSRTVAAIQETQYF. CDR3 nucleotide sequence: TGTGCCACCAGCAGGACCGTAGCGGCCATCCAAGAGACCCAGTACTTC. This chain links TRBV15 with TRBJ2-5, with a tentative D call TRBD2 (6 bases). Germline assignment: CDR1 LNHNV and CDR2 YYDKDF (reference sequence). The CDR3 runs to 16 residues. V lost 3 bases and J lost 1, with 15 bases in between.